A selection of T cell receptor beta chains follows, all from one sample in a study of regulatory T cells in long-lasting Graves disease. TCRdb used MiXCR to reprocess the multiplex PCR reads, holding one entry per CDR3 protein. The repertoire holds approximately 350,000 distinct CDR3 sequences, approximately 25% seen once, with approximately 28% in the top ten. The specimen was peripheral blood mononuclear cells (PBMCs), collected when the disease was refractory, from a patient treated with antithyroid drugs. All receptors derive from a woman between 35 and 50 years old with Graves disease. Both conserved end residues are trimmed from each CDR3.

v_call: TRBV20-1
j_call: TRBJ2-7
cdr3_aa: SARDRLAGGISYEQY

v_call: TRBV12-3/TRBV12-4
j_call: TRBJ1-3
cdr3_aa: ASSLTGAGNTIY

v_call: TRBV5-1
j_call: TRBJ1-1
cdr3_aa: ASSLEGGFEAF

v_call: TRBV6-1
j_call: TRBJ2-6
cdr3_aa: ASRPAGQGFVANVLT

v_call: TRBV12-3/TRBV12-4
j_call: TRBJ1-1
cdr3_aa: ASSQGLGQEAF

v_call: TRBV6-1
j_call: TRBJ1-3
cdr3_aa: ASSEIDSYSGNTIY

v_call: TRBV7-6
j_call: TRBJ2-7
cdr3_aa: ASSLRASGEPPYEQY

v_call: TRBV28
j_call: TRBJ2-1
cdr3_aa: ASSLAGPSLGPINEQF

v_call: TRBV9
j_call: TRBJ2-1
cdr3_aa: ASSVGSPPQF

v_call: TRBV7-2
j_call: TRBJ2-5
cdr3_aa: ASRLSSQETQY

v_call: TRBV14
j_call: TRBJ2-2
cdr3_aa: ASSQGPESGTGELF

v_call: TRBV10-3
j_call: TRBJ1-5
cdr3_aa: AISDTGQPQH

v_call: TRBV19
j_call: TRBJ2-7
cdr3_aa: ASSNRQTYEQY

v_call: TRBV2
j_call: TRBJ2-1
cdr3_aa: ASSGGEQF

v_call: TRBV28
j_call: TRBJ1-6
cdr3_aa: ASSSSGQGDNSPLH

v_call: TRBV5-5
j_call: TRBJ2-5
cdr3_aa: ASSSPQGRQETQY

v_call: TRBV10-3
j_call: TRBJ1-2
cdr3_aa: AIRRQGSNYGYT

v_call: TRBV9
j_call: TRBJ2-5
cdr3_aa: ASSVQSQETQY

v_call: TRBV20-1
j_call: TRBJ2-5
cdr3_aa: SAPRTGEETQY

v_call: TRBV6-1
j_call: TRBJ1-2
cdr3_aa: ASSEALPTSGREYGYT

v_call: TRBV6-5
j_call: TRBJ1-2
cdr3_aa: ASSSQGAPGYT

v_call: TRBV28
j_call: TRBJ1-5
cdr3_aa: ASSPGQGGMPQH

v_call: TRBV10-3
j_call: TRBJ1-6
cdr3_aa: AIKVTGDNSPLH

v_call: TRBV28
j_call: TRBJ1-2
cdr3_aa: ASGSIGAASLYGYT

v_call: TRBV29-1
j_call: TRBJ2-2
cdr3_aa: SALWPETGELF

v_call: TRBV28
j_call: TRBJ2-1
cdr3_aa: ASSLERSSYNEQF

v_call: TRBV28
j_call: TRBJ1-1
cdr3_aa: ASSLVGTAGSGHAF

v_call: TRBV6-2/TRBV6-3
j_call: TRBJ2-2
cdr3_aa: ASSYAYTLAGGLAGELF

v_call: TRBV6-6
j_call: TRBJ2-1
cdr3_aa: ASSYSETPKNEQF

v_call: TRBV5-1
j_call: TRBJ1-4
cdr3_aa: ASSSERDRSGGKLF

v_call: TRBV28
j_call: TRBJ1-1
cdr3_aa: ASRKGGGGPF

v_call: TRBV10-3
j_call: TRBJ1-2
cdr3_aa: AISDLGAGNYGYT

v_call: TRBV14
j_call: TRBJ2-3
cdr3_aa: ASSQVGGPTDTQY

v_call: TRBV28
j_call: TRBJ2-3
cdr3_aa: ASSPTTGSTDTQY

v_call: TRBV14
j_call: TRBJ2-2
cdr3_aa: ASSKVGTRRELF

v_call: TRBV6-1
j_call: TRBJ2-5
cdr3_aa: ASSRLGQETQY

v_call: TRBV6-1
j_call: TRBJ2-4
cdr3_aa: ASSREGDAKNIQY

v_call: TRBV6-5
j_call: TRBJ2-7
cdr3_aa: ASSYWVAENYEQY

v_call: TRBV30
j_call: TRBJ2-4
cdr3_aa: AWSVDPKAKNIQY

v_call: TRBV12-3/TRBV12-4
j_call: TRBJ1-1
cdr3_aa: ASSPGGQIEAF

v_call: TRBV20-1
j_call: TRBJ1-1
cdr3_aa: SAAFPRQGAEAF

v_call: TRBV28
j_call: TRBJ1-1
cdr3_aa: ASTNDRGNTEAF

v_call: TRBV19
j_call: TRBJ1-1
cdr3_aa: ASSKYGGMNTEAF

v_call: TRBV28
j_call: TRBJ1-3
cdr3_aa: ASSEGTGGSSSGNTIY

v_call: TRBV7-8
j_call: TRBJ2-5
cdr3_aa: ASSLQLAGGQETQY

v_call: TRBV29-1
j_call: TRBJ2-6
cdr3_aa: SVAAGANVLT

v_call: TRBV5-1
j_call: TRBJ1-2
cdr3_aa: ASSPLVDNYGYT